This paragraph covers one T cell receptor (beta chain) sequence. No antigen is known for it. This sample is drawn from a study of memory CD4+ T cells and cytomegalovirus serostatus. Whole-study results and caveats: Of under 200 reported CMV TCRbeta sequences, roughly 67 were found in memory CD4+ repertoires.

CDR3 size: 14 residues. J was trimmed by 4 bases and V by 4 bases; bases with no gene match: 7. Germline loops: CDR1 SGHNT, CDR2 YYREEE (reference sequence). Single viable CD3+CD4+CD8-CD45RO+ cells were sorted as the memory CD4+ T cells. Produced via immunoSEQ multiplex PCR; TCRdb's table is partial and in-frame only. The table has under 50,000 clones, roughly 80% seen once. This chain uses TRBV5-4 with TRBJ2-7, with 8 nucleotides matching TRBD1. The receptor's source is an adult in good health and CMV-seronegative. Specimen: memory CD4+ T cells from blood. The CDR3 DNA follows: TGTGCCAGCAGCCCAGGGGGCGAAGGGTACGAGCAGTACTTC. It yields the protein CASSPGGEGYEQYF.